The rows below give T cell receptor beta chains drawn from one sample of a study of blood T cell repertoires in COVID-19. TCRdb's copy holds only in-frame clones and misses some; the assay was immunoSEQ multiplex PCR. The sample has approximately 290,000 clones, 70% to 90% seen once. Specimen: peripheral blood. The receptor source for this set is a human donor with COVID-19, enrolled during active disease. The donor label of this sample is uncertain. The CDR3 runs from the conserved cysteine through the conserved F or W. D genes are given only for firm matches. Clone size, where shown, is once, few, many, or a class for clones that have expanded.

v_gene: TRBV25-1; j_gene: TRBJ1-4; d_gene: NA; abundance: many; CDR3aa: CASSLGVGEKLFF; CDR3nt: TGTGCCAGCAGTCTCGGGGTTGGTGAAAAACTGTTTTTT
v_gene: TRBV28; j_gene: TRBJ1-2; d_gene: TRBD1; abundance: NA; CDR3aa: CASSKTGMNYGYTF; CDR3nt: TGTGCCAGCAGTAAGACAGGGATGAACTATGGCTACACCTTC
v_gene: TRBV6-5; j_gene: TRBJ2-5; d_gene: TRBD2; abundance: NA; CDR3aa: CASSSLGLAGETQYF; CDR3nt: TGTGCCAGCAGTTCCTTGGGACTAGCTGGAGAGACCCAGTACTTC
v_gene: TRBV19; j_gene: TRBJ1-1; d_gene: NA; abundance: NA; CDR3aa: CASSLQAIPNTEAFF; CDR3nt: TGTGCCAGTAGTCTCCAAGCGATCCCGAACACTGAAGCTTTCTTT
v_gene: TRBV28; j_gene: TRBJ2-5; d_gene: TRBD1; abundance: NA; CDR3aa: CASSPDRVRLETQYF; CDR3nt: TGTGCCAGCAGCCCCGACAGGGTAAGACTAGAGACCCAGTACTTC
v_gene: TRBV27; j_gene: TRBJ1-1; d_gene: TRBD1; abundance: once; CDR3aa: CASVNRGLMNTEAFF; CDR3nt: TGTGCCAGCGTAAACAGGGGCTTAATGAACACTGAAGCTTTCTTT
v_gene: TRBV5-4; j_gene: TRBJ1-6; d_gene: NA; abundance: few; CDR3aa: CASSLEPGVGSPLHF; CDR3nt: TGTGCCAGCAGCTTGGAGCCGGGGGTAGGGTCACCCCTCCACTTT
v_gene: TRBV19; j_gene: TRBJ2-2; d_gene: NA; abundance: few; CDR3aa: CASRPGYTGELFF; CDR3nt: TGTGCCAGCCGTCCGGGGTACACCGGGGAGCTGTTTTTT
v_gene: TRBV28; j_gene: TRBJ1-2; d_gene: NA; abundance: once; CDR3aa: CASTLGSARYGYTF; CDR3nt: TGTGCCAGCACCCTGGGGAGCGCCCGGTATGGCTACACCTTC
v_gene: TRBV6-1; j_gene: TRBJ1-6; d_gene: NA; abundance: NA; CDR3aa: CASSEFQNSPLHF; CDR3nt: TGTGCCAGCAGTGAATTCCAGAATTCACCCCTCCACTTT
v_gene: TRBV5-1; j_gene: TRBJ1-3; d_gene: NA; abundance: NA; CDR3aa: CASSLVGDGNTIYF; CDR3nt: TGCGCCAGCAGCTTGGTTGGAGATGGAAACACCATATATTTT
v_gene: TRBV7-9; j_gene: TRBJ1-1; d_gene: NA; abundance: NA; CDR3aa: CASRYDTNTEAFF; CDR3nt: TGTGCCAGCAGATACGACACCAACACTGAAGCTTTCTTT
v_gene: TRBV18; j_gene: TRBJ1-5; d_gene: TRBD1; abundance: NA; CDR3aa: CASSPDRAINQPQHF; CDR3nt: TGTGCCAGCTCACCGGACAGGGCCATCAATCAGCCCCAGCATTTT
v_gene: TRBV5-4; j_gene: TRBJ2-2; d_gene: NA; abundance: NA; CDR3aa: CASSFRESLNTGELFF; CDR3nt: TGTGCCAGCAGCTTTCGGGAGTCGTTAAACACCGGGGAGCTGTTTTTT
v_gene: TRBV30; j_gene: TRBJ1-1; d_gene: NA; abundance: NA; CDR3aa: CAWSPTGSAFF; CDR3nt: TGTGCCTGGAGTCCCACAGGGAGTGCTTTCTTT
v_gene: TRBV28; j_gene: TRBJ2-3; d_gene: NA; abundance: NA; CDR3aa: CASSLLRYPKSTDTQYF; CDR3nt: TGTGCCAGCAGTTTATTGCGCTACCCGAAATCCACAGATACGCAGTATTTT
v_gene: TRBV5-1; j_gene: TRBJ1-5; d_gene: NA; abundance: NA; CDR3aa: CASSLDGAPQPQHF; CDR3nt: TGCGCCAGCAGCTTGGATGGGGCCCCACAGCCCCAGCATTTT
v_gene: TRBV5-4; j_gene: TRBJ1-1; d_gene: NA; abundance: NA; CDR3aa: CASSLETANTEAFF; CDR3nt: TGTGCCAGCAGCTTGGAAACAGCGAACACTGAAGCTTTCTTT